Presented here are 13 T cell receptor beta chains from one specimen sequenced in a study of blood T cell repertoires in COVID-19. The assay was immunoSEQ multiplex PCR, and TCRdb's table has in-frame clones only and misses some. Of 150,000 to 200,000 clones listed, roughly three quarters are singletons. Sequencing was done on a sample of peripheral blood. The receptors come from a man in his sixties with active or convalescent COVID-19.

The chain links TRBV5-6 to TRBJ1-1, with a possible D match to TRBD1 (6 bases). The CDR3 runs to 15 residues. Per the germline V gene, CDR1 is SGHDT and CDR2 is YYEEEE. V was clipped by 4 bases and J by 0 bases, with 13 bases between them. The CDR3 here is CASSATGGMNTEAFF. The CDR3 DNA reads TGTGCCAGCAGCGCGACAGGCGGAATGAACACTGAAGCTTTCTTT.

V gene TRBV9 combines with J gene TRBJ2-7; tentatively, D is TRBD2 (5 bases). V lost 0 bases and J lost 6, with 22 bases in between. Per germline, CDR1 SGDLS and CDR2 YYNGEE. The CDR3 is 17 amino acids. CDR3 residues: CASSVGSEDPNPIEQYF. The DNA of the CDR3 is TGTGCCAGCAGCGTAGGATCGGAGGACCCCAACCCAATCGAGCAGTACTTC.

This clone was recorded a few times. The chain carries TRBV29-1 and TRBJ1-2; D possibly corresponds to TRBD1 (6 bases). This CDR3 has 13 amino acids. Between the trimmed V and J ends, which lost 3 bases and 11 bases, there was a span of 19 bases. From germline, CDR1 is SQVTM and CDR2 ANQGSEA. CDR3 region: CSVEGLTGLGYTF. CDR3 sequence (DNA): TGCAGCGTTGAGGGGTTGACAGGCTTGGGTTACACCTTC.

The chain has TRBV3-1 (or the pseudogene TRBV3-2) and TRBJ1-2, with unresolved D. The germline V gene encodes CDR1 LGHDT and CDR2 YNNKEL (reference sequence). The ends were cut back, 2 bases at V and 5 bases at J, with 12 bases in the middle. The CDR3 is 14 amino acids. The CDR3 sequence: CASSQPESRYGYTF. CDR3 DNA: TGTGCCAGCAGCCAACCCGAAAGTCGGTATGGCTACACCTTC.

The chain has TRBV11-1 and TRBJ1-1, with 7 positions matching TRBD1. Germline V gene data show CDR1 as SGHAT and CDR2 as FQDESV (reference sequence). This CDR3 has 14 residues. J was trimmed by 1 base and V by 2 bases; bases with no gene match: 1. In DNA form, the CDR3 reads TGTGCCAGCAGCTTATCAGGGGGGAACACTGAAGCTTTCTTT. Its protein product is CASSLSGGNTEAFF.

The V call is TRBV7-3, the J call TRBJ2-3, with a possible D match to TRBD1 (5 bases). The CDR3 sequence is 13 residues long. The germline V gene encodes CDR1 SGHTA and CDR2 FQGTGA. V lost 7 bases, J lost 0 bases, and 8 bases lay in between. The CDR3 DNA follows: TGTGCCAGCACTGGGGCGAGCACAGATACGCAGTATTTT. This encodes CASTGASTDTQYF.

The chain employs TRBV2 and TRBJ2-1; 14 bases align to TRBD2. V trimming: 4 bases; J trimming: 0 bases; junction bases outside the gene matches: 2. This CDR3 contains 17 residues. Germline V CDR1 and CDR2: SNHLY, FYNNEI. DNA for the CDR3: TGTGCCAGCAGTGGGACTAGCGGGAGGCGCTCCTACAATGAGCAGTTCTTC. It translates to CASSGTSGRRSYNEQFF.

V gene TRBV27 combines with J gene TRBJ1-3; D is unclear. Germline assignment: CDR1 MNHEY and CDR2 SMNVEV (reference sequence). The CDR3 loop spans 15 amino acids. Trimming removed 6 bases at V and 4 bases at J, with 16 bases between. The CDR3, as DNA: TGTGCCAGCAGCCCACTTGAGGCAACCGGAAACACCATATATTTT. The encoded protein is CASSPLEATGNTIYF.

This sequence joins TRBV28 and TRBJ2-7; TRBD2 aligns across 8 bases. Germline assignment: CDR1 MDHEN and CDR2 SYDVKM. This CDR3 spans 14 amino acids. The junction had 3 bases not matched to a gene; V was cut back by 3 bases and J by 2 bases. CDR3 amino acids: CASSFLAGAYEQYF. CDR3 nucleotide sequence: TGTGCCAGCAGTTTTCTAGCGGGTGCCTACGAGCAGTACTTC.

Regarding this clone: Other nucleotide sequences in the sample specify the same CDR3. The chain carries TRBV9 and TRBJ2-5; 7 positions agree with TRBD2. The CDR3 runs to 16 residues. CDR1 is SGDLS and CDR2 is YYNGEE in the germline V gene. Germline trimming cut 0 bases from V and 1 base from J; bases unmatched to any gene: 6. CDR3 residues: CASSVGASGSQETQYF. CDR3 sequence (DNA): TGTGCCAGCAGCGTAGGGGCTAGCGGTTCCCAAGAGACCCAGTACTTC.

Comment on this clone: The junction does not match germline at one end; this may be a read error. The rearrangement uses TRBV7-2 and TRBJ2-2; 9 nucleotides align to TRBD2. The CDR3 consists of 15 residues. CDR1 and CDR2 from the germline V gene are SGHTA and FQGNSA. CDR3 DNA: TGCGCCGCTTTTAGCGGGAGCTTATACACCGGGGAGCTGTTTTTT. Amino acids: CAAFSGSLYTGELFF. Drawing the rest from reference TRBV7-2 and TRBJ2-2, the complete variable domain is GAGVSQSPSNKVTEKGKDVELRCDPISGHTALYWYRQSLGQGLEFLIYFQGNSAPDKSGLPSDRFSAERTGGSVSTLTIQRTQQEDSAVYLCAAFSGSLYTGELFFGEGSRLTVL.

The rearrangement joins TRBV27 to TRBJ1-4, with TRBD1 matching over 12 bases. The V and J ends lost 2 bases and 8 bases, in that order; junction bases with no gene match: 15. This CDR3 is built from 19 residues. CDR1 MNHEY and CDR2 SMNVEV come from the germline V gene (reference sequence). This CDR3 is CASSLIRPGQGARGEKLFF. The CDR3 nucleotides read TGTGCCAGCAGTTTAATCCGACCGGGACAGGGGGCGCGTGGCGAAAAACTGTTTTTT.

This sequence joins TRBV5-1 and TRBJ1-2, with D possibly TRBD1 on 6 matching bases. V was shortened by 5 bases and J by 1 base, with 12 bases between the two germline ends. Germline values: CDR1 SGHRS, CDR2 YFSETQ. The CDR3 covers 14 residues. CDR3 DNA sequence: TGCGCCAGCAGTTCGGACAGTAGTAACTATGGCTACACCTTC. It is translated as CASSSDSSNYGYTF. The full variable domain, with the rest looked up from reference TRBV5-1 and TRBJ1-2, is KAGVTQTPRYLIKTRGQQVTLSCSPISGHRSVSWYQQTPGQGLQFLFEYFSETQRNKGNFPGRFSGRQFSNSRSEMNVSTLELGDSALYLCASSSDSSNYGYTFGSGTRLTVV.